Detailed here is one T cell receptor beta chain. Its target is unknown. This sample is part of a study of cytomegalovirus exposure and HLA in healthy donors. General study findings and limits: Cytomegalovirus-associated TCR beta chains were listed, numbering 164. Later analysis identified several of the most significant clusters that appeared linked to common viral pathogens. An analysis done earlier found most TCR beta V segments productive about 90% or about 30% of the time. Another analysis was done later, and it associated 16,951 TCR beta sequences with HLA alleles at 0.05 false discovery rate.

Amplification used 60 Vbeta primers and 13 Jbeta primers. Assay used: immunoSEQ multiplex PCR; TCRdb lists only in-frame clones, some missing. The profile shows 150,000 or so clones, over 60% of them singletons. Germline-derived CDR1 and CDR2 are SEHNR and FQNEAQ (reference sequence). The V gene lost 0 bases and the J gene lost 7 bases, with 10 bases spanning the gap. CDR3 size: 14 residues. The origin of this receptor is a middle-aged woman in good health and CMV-seronegative. The sequencing input was PBMCs. This chain joins TRBV7-9 and TRBJ1-5; no definite D call. The CDR3 DNA sequence: TGTGCCAGCAGCTTAGCGGAGGGTGGCCAGCCCCAGCATTTT. It is translated as CASSLAEGGQPQHF.